The clone carrying this TCR beta chain appeared a few times. The data were taken from a study of T cells after yellow fever vaccination. TCRdb fed the 5' RACE reads into MiXCR, producing one record per CDR3 protein. The sample shows about 300,000 distinct CDR3 sequences, around 7.3% of them seen only once. There are 19 residues in the CDR3. Trimming removed 4 bases from V and 1 base from J; junction bases left unmatched: 9. CDR1 is ENHRY and CDR2 is SYGVKD in the germline V gene. This sequence was found in a man aged 18 to 29 who received the YFV17D yellow fever vaccine. The rearrangement uses TRBV10-3 and TRBJ2-5; TRBD2 agrees at 16 bases. The source material was PBMCs, sampled 45 days after the first yellow fever vaccination. The CDR3 DNA sequence: TGTGCCATCAGTGGCGGGACTAGCGGGGGGGGCACCGTCCAAGAGACCCAGTACTTC. This codes for CAISGGTSGGGTVQETQYF.